These T cell receptor beta chains were read from a single sample in a study of shared clonotypes between healthy human individuals. Method: immunoSEQ multiplex PCR; TCRdb's copy keeps in-frame clones and lacks some. Of 450,000 to 500,000 clones detected, 81% appear once; the ten largest clones hold more than 9.5%. The sequencing input was PBMCs. These receptor sequences come from a middle-aged woman in good health. Some clones in this sample may be carry-over from other donors' samples. The CDR3 runs from the conserved cysteine through the conserved F or W. A D gene is named only where the DNA matches it firmly. Rows give clone size only sometimes, using once, few, many, or a class for an expanded clone.

size: once; V: TRBV6-6; J: TRBJ1-5; D: NA; DNA: TGTGCCAGCAGTCTCGACCCCTCCTATAGCAATCAGCCCCAGCATTTT; CDR3: CASSLDPSYSNQPQHF
size: few; V: TRBV11-3; J: TRBJ2-2; D: TRBD1; DNA: TGTGCCAGCAGCCCAGCGCGGGCAGGGGGCGGGGAGCTGTTTTTT; CDR3: CASSPARAGGGELFF
size: NA; V: TRBV19; J: TRBJ2-5; D: NA; DNA: TGTGCCAGTCGGGACCGACTCGACCATAAAGAAGAGACCCAGTACTTC; CDR3: CASRDRLDHKEETQYF
size: once; V: TRBV27; J: TRBJ2-2; D: NA; DNA: TGTGCCAGCAGCCACACCCCGGTGACCGGGGAGCTGTTTTTT; CDR3: CASSHTPVTGELFF
size: NA; V: TRBV2; J: TRBJ2-1; D: TRBD2; DNA: TGTGCCAGCCATTCCGGGGCGGGAGAACCCTACAATGAGCAGTTCTTC; CDR3: CASHSGAGEPYNEQFF
size: NA; V: TRBV6-4; J: TRBJ2-5; D: NA; DNA: TGTGCCAGCAGTGGGGAGACCCAGTACTTC; CDR3: CASSGETQYF
size: NA; V: TRBV9; J: TRBJ2-2; D: TRBD2; DNA: TGTGCCAGCAGCGGATCGGCTAGCGGGATTACGGGCGGGGAGCTGTTTTTT; CDR3: CASSGSASGITGGELFF
size: NA; V: TRBV19; J: TRBJ2-1; D: NA; DNA: TGTGCCAGTAGTATTGGGGCGGACTACAGTGAGCAGTTCTTC; CDR3: CASSIGADYSEQFF
size: NA; V: TRBV27; J: TRBJ1-5; D: NA; DNA: TGTGCCAGCAGTCCGCGTAATCAGTGGAAACAGGGCAATCAGCCCCAGCATTTT; CDR3: CASSPRNQWKQGNQPQHF
size: NA; V: TRBV19; J: TRBJ2-5; D: NA; DNA: TGTGCCAGTAGTATTGGGGATTCAGAGACCCAGTACTTC; CDR3: CASSIGDSETQYF
size: NA; V: TRBV2; J: TRBJ1-2; D: TRBD1; DNA: TGTGCCAGCAGAGAACAGGGGGCTGACTATGGCTACACCTTC; CDR3: CASREQGADYGYTF
size: NA; V: TRBV5-8; J: TRBJ2-1; D: NA; DNA: TGTGCCAGCAGCGCGGGCTCCTACAATGAGCAGTTCTTC; CDR3: CASSAGSYNEQFF
size: few; V: TRBV4-1; J: TRBJ2-7; D: NA; DNA: TGCGCCAGCAGCCAAGATAAGGACAGCTATTGGACCTACGAGCAGTACTTC; CDR3: CASSQDKDSYWTYEQYF
size: NA; V: TRBV5-1; J: TRBJ2-1; D: TRBD2; DNA: TGCGCCAGCTTTTACGTCGCGGGAGGGCCGGGTGAGCAGTTCTTC; CDR3: CASFYVAGGPGEQFF
size: many; V: TRBV5-1; J: TRBJ2-7; D: TRBD2; DNA: TGCGCCAGCAGCCGGACTAGCGGGAGCTACGAGCAGTACTTC; CDR3: CASSRTSGSYEQYF
size: NA; V: TRBV5-1; J: TRBJ1-5; D: NA; DNA: TGCGCCAGCAGCTTGATCGGGGGGAGGAACCAGCCCCAGCATTTT; CDR3: CASSLIGGRNQPQHF
size: NA; V: TRBV9; J: TRBJ2-5; D: NA; DNA: TGTGCCAGCAGCGTTTTGGTGGGAGAGGAGACCCAGTACTTC; CDR3: CASSVLVGEETQYF
size: NA; V: TRBV5-1; J: TRBJ2-2; D: NA; DNA: TGCGCCAGCAGCTTGGCCCAGGGGGAGCTGTTTTTT; CDR3: CASSLAQGELFF
size: few; V: TRBV7-6; J: TRBJ2-7; D: NA; DNA: TGTGCCAGCAGCCACGGGTTGCGCTCCTACGAGCAGTACTTC; CDR3: CASSHGLRSYEQYF
size: NA; V: TRBV9; J: TRBJ1-1; D: NA; DNA: TGTGCCAGCAGCGTTTCCAGGGGTATGTCCACTGAAGCTTTCTTT; CDR3: CASSVSRGMSTEAFF
size: NA; V: TRBV28; J: TRBJ1-4; D: NA; DNA: TGTGCCAGCAGCCTCCCCGTTAGAGGTCGCGTCAATGAAAAACTGTTTTTT; CDR3: CASSLPVRGRVNEKLFF
size: NA; V: TRBV7-8; J: TRBJ2-7; D: NA; DNA: TGTGCCAGCAGCTTACATCAGGAATCCTACGAGCAGTACTTC; CDR3: CASSLHQESYEQYF
size: many; V: TRBV19; J: TRBJ2-2; D: NA; DNA: TGTGCCAGCCAGACAGGGCCCTATGGGGGGCGGGAGAACACCGGGGAGCTGTTTTTT; CDR3: CASQTGPYGGRENTGELFF
size: NA; V: TRBV9; J: TRBJ1-5; D: TRBD1; DNA: TGTGCCAGCAGCCAGGACGGACAGGGGAATCAGCCCCAGCATTTT; CDR3: CASSQDGQGNQPQHF
size: NA; V: TRBV28; J: TRBJ2-2; D: TRBD1; DNA: TGTGCCAGCAGTAGACAGGGGGCCGCCGGGGAGCTGTTTTTT; CDR3: CASSRQGAAGELFF
size: once; V: TRBV28; J: TRBJ2-1; D: NA; DNA: TGTGCCAACAGTTTATGGAGGGGGAACAATGAGCAGTTCTTC; CDR3: CANSLWRGNNEQFF
size: NA; V: TRBV28; J: TRBJ2-7; D: TRBD1; DNA: TGTGCCAGCAGTCCCATAGACAGGGATTGGTACGAGCAGTACTTC; CDR3: CASSPIDRDWYEQYF
size: NA; V: TRBV4-2; J: TRBJ2-1; D: NA; DNA: TGTGCCAGCAGCCCCTCTAGTACGAGGGGCAATGAGCAGTTCTTC; CDR3: CASSPSSTRGNEQFF
size: NA; V: TRBV4-2; J: TRBJ1-4; D: TRBD1; DNA: TGTGCCAGCAGCCATCCCGGACAGGGAGGTAATGAAAAACTGTTTTTT; CDR3: CASSHPGQGGNEKLFF
size: once; V: TRBV7-8; J: TRBJ2-7; D: TRBD1; DNA: TGTGCCAGCAGCTTGGCAGGGGGACCCTACGAGCAGTACTTC; CDR3: CASSLAGGPYEQYF
size: NA; V: TRBV4-3; J: TRBJ2-7; D: NA; DNA: TGCGCCAGCAGCCAAGGTAGGGGCGTCGAGCAGTACTTC; CDR3: CASSQGRGVEQYF
size: NA; V: TRBV6-6; J: TRBJ1-2; D: NA; DNA: TGTGCCAGCAATCGACAGGTTAACTATGGCTACACCTTC; CDR3: CASNRQVNYGYTF
size: NA; V: TRBV10-1; J: TRBJ2-2; D: TRBD2; DNA: TGCGCCAGCAGCACGGGAGGGGGAAACACCGGGGAGCTGTTTTTT; CDR3: CASSTGGGNTGELFF
size: few; V: TRBV30; J: TRBJ2-3; D: NA; DNA: TGTGCCTGGAGTGTATCCCGAGGGTTGGGTTCAGATACGCAGTATTTT; CDR3: CAWSVSRGLGSDTQYF
size: NA; V: TRBV20-1; J: TRBJ2-1; D: NA; DNA: TGCAGTGCTAGGGGATACAATGAGCAGTTCTTC; CDR3: CSARGYNEQFF
size: once; V: TRBV6-6; J: TRBJ1-5; D: NA; DNA: TGTGCCAGCAGTTACGCGGTTGGTCAGCCCCAGCATTTT; CDR3: CASSYAVGQPQHF
size: NA; V: TRBV6-4; J: TRBJ2-3; D: NA; DNA: TGCGCCAGCAGTTCAGGGGAAAGCGACACAGATACGCAGTATTTT; CDR3: CASSSGESDTDTQYF
size: NA; V: TRBV28; J: TRBJ1-1; D: NA; DNA: TGTGCCAGCAGTTCCTCCCTTTTAGCTTTCTTT; CDR3: CASSSSLLAFF
size: NA; V: TRBV29-1; J: TRBJ1-5; D: NA; DNA: TGCAGCGTTGCTTCCGTGGGCGGCAATCAGCCCCAGCATTTT; CDR3: CSVASVGGNQPQHF
size: NA; V: TRBV2; J: TRBJ2-7; D: NA; DNA: TGTGCCAGCAGTGAATGGGACGAGCAGTACTTC; CDR3: CASSEWDEQYF
size: NA; V: TRBV30; J: TRBJ2-1; D: NA; DNA: TGTGCCTGGTCACTAGAATACAATGAGCAGTTCTTC; CDR3: CAWSLEYNEQFF
size: NA; V: TRBV11-2; J: TRBJ2-7; D: TRBD1; DNA: TGTGCCAGCAGGGTAGCAGGGGGCGACGAGCAGTACTTC; CDR3: CASRVAGGDEQYF
size: NA; V: TRBV7-8; J: TRBJ1-2; D: TRBD1; DNA: TGTGCCAGCAGCCTGCACAGGGGGCATAACTATGGCTACACCTTC; CDR3: CASSLHRGHNYGYTF
size: NA; V: TRBV27; J: TRBJ2-5; D: NA; DNA: TGTGCCAGCAGTCCCCTACAGGGCCAAGAGACCCAGTACTTC; CDR3: CASSPLQGQETQYF
size: NA; V: TRBV11-2; J: TRBJ2-7; D: NA; DNA: TGTGCCAGCAGCCGAGCGGGGACAGGTCCCTACGAGCAGTACTTC; CDR3: CASSRAGTGPYEQYF
size: few; V: TRBV23-1; J: TRBJ2-7; D: NA; DNA: TGCGCCAGCAGTCAATCTGGTGGCGAGCAGTACTTC; CDR3: CASSQSGGEQYF
size: NA; V: TRBV7-2; J: TRBJ2-5; D: NA; DNA: TGTGCCAGCAGCTTAGCTATGTGGGAGACCCAGTACTTC; CDR3: CASSLAMWETQYF
size: NA; V: TRBV5-8; J: TRBJ2-5; D: TRBD1; DNA: TGTGCCAGCAGCCCCCGGACAGGGGAAGAGACCCAGTACTTC; CDR3: CASSPRTGEETQYF